A selection of T cell receptor beta chains follows, all from one sample in a study of blood T cells in healthy people across ages. Via MiXCR, TCRdb re-called the 5' RACE reads, giving one row per CDR3 protein. The data contain more than 800,000 distinct CDR3 sequences, under 35% of them seen just once; the ten biggest clones take up about 18%. The sample was blood. These receptors were collected from a woman aged 80 or over in good health. CDR3s include the opening cysteine and the closing phenylalanine or tryptophan. A D gene is named only where the DNA matches it firmly. Not all rows give a size; the values are once, few, many and, for expanded clones, a class.

J gene | clone size | V gene | D gene | CDR3 protein | CDR3 DNA
TRBJ2-5 | many | TRBV6-2/TRBV6-3 | TRBD2 | CASSSHNPGLAAEGTQYF | TGTGCCAGCAGTTCTCATAACCCCGGACTAGCGGCTGAGGGGACCCAGTACTTC
TRBJ2-7 | many | TRBV6-6 | NA | CASSYSGAYEQYF | TGTGCCAGCAGTTACTCTGGCGCGTACGAGCAGTACTTC
TRBJ2-2 | few | TRBV7-7 | NA | CASSRSPGQTGELFF | TGTGCTAGCAGCCGAAGCCCCGGACAGACCGGGGAGCTGTTTTTT
TRBJ2-1 | many | TRBV7-9 | TRBD2 | CASSLGTSSNNEQFF | TGTGCCAGCAGCTTGGGGACTAGCAGCAACAATGAGCAGTTCTTC
TRBJ1-1 | few | TRBV20-1 | NA | CSAPRVGLLGTEAFF | TGCAGTGCTCCACGAGTCGGGTTATTAGGCACTGAAGCTTTCTTT
TRBJ1-1 | NA | TRBV4-1 | TRBD1 | CASSQVPAPSDRGYPEAFF | TGCGCCAGCAGCCAAGTCCCGGCTCCTAGCGACAGGGGGTACCCTGAAGCTTTCTTT
TRBJ2-5 | many | TRBV11-3 | TRBD2 | CASSLGRTSGGLQETQYF | TGTGCCAGCAGCTTAGGTCGGACTAGCGGGGGGTTACAAGAGACCCAGTACTTC
TRBJ1-2 | few | TRBV30 | NA | CAWSALRTGIYGYTF | TGTGCCTGGAGTGCCCTGAGAACAGGGATCTATGGCTACACCTTC
TRBJ1-5 | NA | TRBV4-3 | NA | CASSQDEGGQPQHF | TGCGCCAGCAGCCAAGATGAGGGGGGCCAGCCCCAGCATTTT
TRBJ2-3 | medium-sized | TRBV7-2 | NA | CASSLDMANTQYF | TGTGCCAGCAGCTTAGACATGGCAAATACGCAGTATTTT
TRBJ2-5 | NA | TRBV7-2 | NA | CAGSLGGDEQYF | TGTGCCGGCAGCTTAGGGGGGGATGAGCAGTACTTC
TRBJ2-5 | few | TRBV2 | NA | CASRFRGVQETQYF | TGTGCCAGCAGGTTCAGGGGGGTCCAAGAGACCCAGTACTTC
TRBJ2-3 | many | TRBV5-4 | TRBD2 | CASSLGTKRGGQDTQYF | TGTGCCAGCAGCTTGGGGACTAAGCGGGGGGGCCAGGATACGCAGTATTTT
TRBJ2-5 | many | TRBV7-9 | TRBD1 | CASSLGQQFQETQYF | TGTGCCAGCAGCTTGGGACAGCAATTCCAAGAGACCCAGTACTTC
TRBJ1-2 | NA | TRBV7-2 | NA | CASSATQSGYTF | TGTGCCAGCAGCGCCACACAGAGTGGCTACACCTTC
TRBJ2-2 | NA | TRBV20-1 | TRBD1 | CSASGTGTGELFF | TGCAGTGCTTCCGGGACAGGGACCGGGGAGCTGTTTTTT
TRBJ2-7 | few | TRBV7-8 | TRBD2 | CASSSQTSGVSSYEQYF | TGTGCCAGCAGCTCACAAACTAGCGGGGTGTCCTCCTACGAGCAGTACTTC
TRBJ1-4 | NA | TRBV7-2 | NA | CASSLVLGGASSPKKLFF | TGTGCCAGCAGCTTAGTCCTGGGGGGCGCGTCGAGTCCTAAAAAACTGTTTTTT
TRBJ2-7 | many | TRBV6-1 | NA | CASSGPWETSYEQYF | TGTGCCAGCAGTGGACCCTGGGAAACATCCTACGAGCAGTACTTC
TRBJ1-6 | many | TRBV3-1 | TRBD1 | CASRQGLDSPLHF | TGTGCCAGCCGACAGGGGTTGGATTCACCCCTCCACTTT
TRBJ1-2 | NA | TRBV6-2/TRBV6-3 | TRBD1 | CASSYPGTALRGYTF | TGTGCCAGCAGTTACCCCGGGACAGCCCTAAGGGGCTACACCTTC
TRBJ2-3 | once | TRBV20-1 | NA | CSARLPGVDTDTQYF | TGCAGTGCTAGGCTCCCGGGTGTCGACACAGATACGCAGTATTTT
TRBJ2-7 | many | TRBV20-1 | NA | CSAPDSLSSYEQYF | TGCAGTGCCCCGGACAGCCTGAGCTCCTACGAGCAGTACTTC
TRBJ2-7 | many | TRBV20-1 | NA | CSAFRNEQYF | TGCAGTGCCTTCCGGAACGAGCAGTACTTC
TRBJ1-1 | NA | TRBV3-1 | NA | CASRTDQKNTEAFF | TGTGCCAGCAGAACGGACCAGAAGAACACTGAAGCTTTCTTT
TRBJ2-4 | many | TRBV7-9 | TRBD1 | CASSPGDRGYSGKNIQYF | TGTGCCAGCAGCCCCGGGGACAGGGGTTATTCGGGAAAAAACATTCAGTACTTC
TRBJ1-5 | NA | TRBV4-3 | NA | CASSQEPGAHQPQHF | TGCGCCAGCAGCCAAGAACCAGGGGCCCATCAGCCCCAGCATTTT
TRBJ2-1 | many | TRBV7-2 | NA | CASSSTGSHNEQFF | TGTGCCAGCAGCTCTACGGGATCTCACAATGAGCAGTTCTTC
TRBJ1-1 | few | TRBV7-9 | TRBD1 | CASGATGAGWTEAFF | TGTGCCTCAGGAGCCACAGGGGCCGGTTGGACTGAAGCTTTCTTT
TRBJ1-6 | NA | TRBV6-5 | TRBD1 | CASREDRGQNSPLHF | TGTGCCAGCAGAGAGGACCGGGGACAGAATTCACCCCTCCACTTT
TRBJ2-3 | NA | TRBV5-1 | NA | CASSSRDPKVTDTQYF | TGCGCCAGCAGCTCCCGGGATCCGAAGGTTACAGATACGCAGTATTTT
TRBJ2-3 | many | TRBV27 | NA | CASSFQAGWGDTQYF | TGTGCCAGCAGTTTTCAGGCGGGCTGGGGAGATACGCAGTATTTT
TRBJ2-5 | many | TRBV4-2 | TRBD2 | CASSRGLAGETYQETQYF | TGTGCCAGCAGCCGTGGACTAGCGGGGGAAACTTACCAAGAGACCCAGTACTTC
TRBJ1-4 | NA | TRBV4-3 | TRBD1 | CASSPGGGAGEKLFF | TGCGCCAGCAGCCCAGGGGGGGGGGCCGGTGAAAAACTGTTTTTT
TRBJ1-2 | NA | TRBV5-1 | NA | CASSGGHQIYGYTF | TGCGCCAGCAGCGGGGGACACCAGATTTATGGCTACACCTTC
TRBJ2-3 | many | TRBV4-3 | NA | CASSQDRGTSTDTQYF | TGCGCCAGCAGCCAAGACAGGGGGACTAGCACAGATACGCAGTATTTT
TRBJ2-6 | many | TRBV7-9 | NA | CAFDRGWESSGANVLTF | TGTGCCTTCGATCGGGGTTGGGAGTCCTCTGGGGCCAACGTCCTGACTTTC
TRBJ2-2 | NA | TRBV4-1 | NA | CASSQEWAAANTGELFF | TGCGCCAGCAGCCAAGAGTGGGCGGCCGCGAACACCGGGGAGCTGTTTTTT
TRBJ1-2 | many | TRBV10-3 | TRBD1 | CAISDPTGANNYGYTF | TGTGCCATCAGTGACCCGACAGGGGCTAATAACTATGGCTACACCTTC
TRBJ1-4 | NA | TRBV9 | TRBD1 | CASSVRGRRDEKLFF | TGTGCCAGCAGCGTAAGGGGGCGACGAGATGAAAAACTGTTTTTT
TRBJ2-1 | NA | TRBV27 | TRBD2 | CASSSMGLAGGREQFF | TGTGCCAGCAGTTCCATGGGTCTAGCGGGGGGGCGTGAGCAGTTCTTC
TRBJ1-1 | few | TRBV7-9 | TRBD1 | CASSSDRGGNTEAFF | TGTGCCAGCAGCTCAGACAGGGGTGGAAACACTGAAGCTTTCTTT
TRBJ2-1 | few | TRBV6-2/TRBV6-3 | TRBD1 | CASKKAGTGFYNEQFF | TGTGCCAGCAAAAAGGCCGGGACAGGGTTCTACAATGAGCAGTTCTTC
TRBJ2-1 | NA | TRBV20-1 | TRBD2 | CSAPTSGYNEQFF | TGCAGTGCTCCTACTAGCGGATACAATGAGCAGTTCTTC
TRBJ2-4 | many | TRBV4-2 | NA | CASSQDRGLAKNIQYF | TGTGCCAGCAGCCAAGATCGGGGACTAGCCAAAAACATTCAGTACTTC
TRBJ1-5 | NA | TRBV20-1 | TRBD1 | CSASRQGAGRHQPQHF | TGCAGTGCTAGTCGACAGGGGGCGGGTCGGCATCAGCCCCAGCATTTT
TRBJ2-3 | many | TRBV12-3/TRBV12-4 | NA | CASSFRDGLTDTQYF | TGTGCCAGCAGTTTTCGGGACGGACTCACGGATACGCAGTATTTT
TRBJ1-5 | few | TRBV20-1 | NA | CSAITGDQPQHF | TGCAGTGCCATCACAGGAGATCAGCCCCAGCATTTT
TRBJ2-3 | NA | TRBV20-1 | NA | CSAKKGTDTQYF | TGCAGTGCAAAGAAGGGCACAGATACGCAGTATTTT